A single sample is the source of the 27 T cell receptor beta chains below, sequenced in a study of T-cell memory formation after mild COVID-19. TCRdb itself ran the 5' RACE reads through MiXCR, one entry per CDR3 protein. The sample contains 550,000 to 700,000 distinct CDR3 sequences, more than 15% of which appear only once. The sequenced material came from PBMCs or a T cell subset sorted from them (not recorded which). Receptor source: an adult woman who had mild COVID-19 (a few samples of this study predate the infection). Cell type and time point are not known.

This clonotype was seen more than once but under ten times. V gene TRBV5-1 combines with J gene TRBJ2-5, with 10 bases that match TRBD2. Germline-derived CDR1 and CDR2 are SGHRS and YFSETQ. J gave up 2 bases and V 4 bases, and 5 bases lay outside the gene matches. The CDR3 loop spans 15 amino acids. CDR3 nucleotide sequence: TGCGCCAGCAGCCGGGCTAGCGGGAGACAAGAGACCCAGTACTTC. Encoded protein: CASSRASGRQETQYF.

The chain recombines TRBV20-1 with TRBJ2-7; 7 bases map to TRBD1. CDR3 size: 14 residues. With 6 bases clipped from V and 2 bases from J, the junction kept 10 bases outside the gene matches. Germline CDR1 reads DFQATT; CDR2 reads SNEGSKA (reference sequence). The CDR3 DNA sequence: TGCAGTGCCAGCCCCACGGGACAGACCTACGAGCAGTACTTC. It translates to CSASPTGQTYEQYF.

This clonotype was counted between two and nine times. The chain employs TRBV5-1 and TRBJ2-5; no firm D call. This CDR3 is 15 amino acids long. The germline CDR1 and CDR2 sequences are SGHRS and YFSETQ. Between the trimmed V and J ends, which lost 0 bases and 4 bases, there was a span of 13 bases. The CDR3 DNA follows: TGCGCCAGCAGCTTGGTTCCTCGAGACGGAGAGACCCAGTACTTC. This codes for CASSLVPRDGETQYF.

This clonotype was counted between two and nine times. This chain joins TRBV20-1 and TRBJ2-7; D may match TRBD1 or TRBD2 (5 bases each). V gave up 5 bases and J gave up 0 bases, with 17 bases separating them. Looked up from germline, CDR1 is DFQATT and CDR2 is SNEGSKA (reference sequence). The CDR3 sequence is 15 residues long. The chain's CDR3 is CSAYGASLSSYEQYF. CDR3 bases: TGCAGTGCTTACGGGGCCAGTCTTAGCTCCTACGAGCAGTACTTC.

V usage is TRBV30 and J usage is TRBJ2-5, with D possibly being TRBD1 or TRBD2 (5 bases each). Trimming removed 3 bases from V and 3 bases from J, with 11 bases in between. The CDR3 is 13 residues long. Germline V gene sequence: CDR1 GTSNPN, CDR2 SVGIG (reference sequence). The CDR3 loop is CAWRTGAKETQYF. CDR3 DNA: TGTGCCTGGAGAACCGGGGCCAAAGAGACCCAGTACTTC.

There are many counts of this clonotype. V gene TRBV6-5 combines with J gene TRBJ2-6, with no clear D. Germline-derived CDR1 and CDR2 are MNHEY and SVGAGI. The CDR3 is made up of 14 amino acids. Trimming removed 8 bases from V and 0 bases from J, with 8 bases in between. The CDR3 DNA sequence: TGTGCCAGCGGTCAAAGCTCTGGGGCCAACGTCCTGACTTTC. It translates to CASGQSSGANVLTF.

This sequence joins TRBV15 and TRBJ2-1, with TRBD1 matching 8 bases. V dropped 5 bases and J dropped 8; count of bases not matched to a gene: 8. Germline CDR1 is LNHNV and CDR2 is YYDKDF (reference sequence). The CDR3 has 14 amino acids. Written as DNA, the CDR3 is TGTGCCACCAGCTCACGGACAGGGAGCGATGAGCAGTTCTTC. This codes for CATSSRTGSDEQFF.

V usage is TRBV7-3 and J usage is TRBJ2-7; 8 nucleotides match TRBD2. The CDR3 loop spans 13 amino acids. The V gene end was trimmed by 4 bases and the J gene end by 5 bases; junction bases not matched to a gene: 4. Germline V gene data show CDR1 as SGHTA and CDR2 as FQGTGA. The CDR3 here is CASSSSGSNEQYF. CDR3 in DNA: TGTGCCAGCAGCTCGAGCGGGAGTAACGAGCAGTACTTC.

This clonotype was counted only a few times. Its ends do not fully match the called genes, so a read error is possible. The chain is built from TRBV4-1 and TRBJ2-4; D gene uncertain. CDR1 MGHRA and CDR2 YSYEKL come from the germline V gene. The CDR3 spans 13 residues. The CDR3 protein is CASSQDRAGDWHF. As DNA, the CDR3 is TGCGCCAGCAGCCAAGATAGGGCAGGCGACTGGCACTTC.

The chain combines TRBV20-1 with TRBJ2-2; 8 nucleotides align to TRBD2. The CDR3 consists of 16 residues. V was clipped by 6 bases and J by 2 bases; unmatched bases: 11. The germline gives CDR1 DFQATT, CDR2 SNEGSKA (reference sequence). CDR3 protein: CSAAPPTSVNTGELFF. CDR3 sequence (DNA): TGCAGTGCCGCTCCCCCGACTAGCGTAAACACCGGGGAGCTGTTTTTT.

The table lists this clonotype with a few counts. The chain carries TRBV19 and TRBJ1-2; D call uncertain. Deletions cut 3 bases from V and 0 bases from J, with 8 bases between. Germline V lookup: CDR1 LNHDA, CDR2 SQIVND (reference sequence). The CDR3 extends over 14 amino acids. CDR3 coding DNA: TGTGCCAGTAGTATTCGCGGGGCTAACTATGGCTACACCTTC. The encoded protein is CASSIRGANYGYTF.

The DNA for the CDR3 is TGTGCCAGCAGCCCCTGGACAGGGGAAGAGACCCAGTACTTC. Protein: CASSPWTGEETQYF. The V gene is TRBV7-8, the J gene TRBJ2-5; TRBD1 matches 9 bases. The trim removed 5 bases at V and 3 bases at J, leaving 4 bases unmatched. The CDR3 extends over 14 amino acids. Per germline, CDR1 SGHVS and CDR2 FQNEAQ.

The J gene is TRBJ1-5, the V gene TRBV4-1; TRBD1 is a possible D gene (5 bases). V shed 4 bases and J shed 7 bases, with 14 bases lying between them. Per the germline V gene, CDR1 is MGHRA and CDR2 is YSYEKL. The CDR3 covers 14 residues. The chain's CDR3 is CASSRPGGGQPQHF. The CDR3 coding sequence is TGCGCCAGCAGCCGCCCGGGGGGTGGGCAGCCCCAGCATTTT.

This clonotype appeared a few times. The chain recombines TRBV24-1 with TRBJ2-5; D may correspond to TRBD1 or TRBD2 (5 bases each). The CDR3 extends over 15 amino acids. Germline loops: CDR1 KGHDR, CDR2 SFDVKD. V dropped 4 bases and J dropped 2 bases, with 13 bases sitting between them. CDR3 DNA: TGTGCCACCAGTGACCCGGGACGGCCACAAGAGACCCAGTACTTC. Translating gives CATSDPGRPQETQYF.

The chain is built from TRBV5-4 and TRBJ2-5; 8 positions match TRBD1. Germline assignment: CDR1 SGHNT and CDR2 YYREEE (reference sequence). This CDR3 spans 13 amino acids. Trimming removed 1 base from V and 14 bases from J; junction bases left unmatched: 10. This CDR3 is CASSLNRGTIEYF. CDR3 nucleotide sequence: TGTGCCAGCAGCTTGAACAGGGGGACAATTGAATACTTC.

A remark on this clonotype: One end of the junction is discordant with germline, which a read error may explain. The chain combines TRBV12-3 or TRBV12-4 with TRBJ1-6; possible D gene TRBD1, 5 bases. This CDR3 contains 12 residues. This CDR3 reads CASSPRAGKRTF. DNA for the CDR3: TGTGCCAGCAGTCCTCGTGCAGGGAAACGGACCTTT.

The table lists this clonotype with a few counts. The chain couples TRBV30 to TRBJ2-6; D possibly corresponds to TRBD1 (5 bases). Germline CDR1 GTSNPN, CDR2 SVGIG (reference sequence). This CDR3 is 15 amino acids long. Trimming left V 2 bases short and J 0 bases short, with 8 bases between. The CDR3, as DNA: TGTGCCTGGAGTTTTGACAGCTCTGGGGCCAACGTCCTGACTTTC. This translates into CAWSFDSSGANVLTF.

The chain recombines TRBV7-9 with TRBJ2-5; D is unresolved. Germline V gene lookup returns CDR1 SEHNR and CDR2 FQNEAQ (reference sequence). The length of the CDR3 is 12 residues. The ends were cut back, 7 bases at V and 0 bases at J, with 6 bases in the middle. Here the CDR3 reads CASTTDQETQYF. The CDR3 nucleotides are TGTGCCAGCACCACTGACCAAGAGACCCAGTACTTC.

There are a few counts of this clonotype. The V call is TRBV6-5, the J call TRBJ2-2, with 7 positions matching TRBD2. V lost 5 bases and J lost 6; bases outside the gene matches: 6. Germline CDR1 MNHEY, CDR2 SVGAGI. This CDR3 is 14 amino acids long. As DNA, the CDR3 is TGTGCCAGCAGTAGGGCGGGAGCTTCCGGGGAGCTGTTTTTT. This translates into CASSRAGASGELFF.

The gene calls are TRBV6-5 and TRBJ1-3, with 10 bases matching TRBD1. This CDR3 comprises 15 residues. Germline CDR1 MNHEY, CDR2 SVGAGI. V was clipped by 6 bases and J by 3 bases; unmatched bases: 5. The CDR3 is CASSGDRGFGNTIYF. CDR3 in DNA: TGTGCCAGCAGCGGGGACAGGGGATTTGGAAACACCATATATTTT.

The chain is built from TRBV5-1 and TRBJ2-5, with D perhaps given as TRBD1 or TRBD2 (5 bases each). Trimming removed 7 bases at V and 5 bases at J, with 15 bases between. The CDR3 is 13 residues long. Germline assignment: CDR1 SGHRS and CDR2 YFSETQ. The CDR3 is CASGGQGGETQYF. CDR3 DNA sequence: TGCGCCAGCGGCGGGCAGGGTGGGGAGACCCAGTACTTC. The whole variable domain, remainder taken from reference TRBV5-1 and TRBJ2-5, is KAGVTQTPRYLIKTRGQQVTLSCSPISGHRSVSWYQQTPGQGLQFLFEYFSETQRNKGNFPGRFSGRQFSNSRSEMNVSTLELGDSALYLCASGGQGGETQYFGPGTRLLVL.

This clonotype was seen a few times. The chain employs TRBV7-6 and TRBJ2-3; D uncertain. This CDR3 has 16 amino acids. Trimming shortened V by 5 bases and J by 0 bases, and 15 bases separated the two germline ends. Germline CDR1 reads SGHVS; CDR2 reads FNYEAQ. The CDR3 bases are TGTGCCAGCAGCCTCCCCCCGGCCACTAGCACAGATACGCAGTATTTT. Its translation: CASSLPPATSTDTQYF.

The rearrangement uses TRBV2 and TRBJ2-1, with D tentatively TRBD2 (6 bases). V lost 2 bases, J lost 7 bases, and 6 bases lay in between. The CDR3 is made up of 12 amino acids. The germline V gene encodes CDR1 SNHLY and CDR2 FYNNEI. CDR3 residues: CASSERENEQFF. The CDR3 DNA sequence: TGTGCCAGCAGTGAACGGGAGAATGAGCAGTTCTTC.

The V and J genes are TRBV14 and TRBJ2-3; TRBD2 matches at 15 bases. V shed 0 bases, J shed 1 base, and the junction held 2 bases outside the gene matches. CDR1 is SGHDN and CDR2 is FVKESK in the germline V gene. The CDR3 sequence is 18 residues long. CDR3 nucleotides: TGTGCCAGCAGCCAAGATTGGACTAGCGGGAGGGGCACAGATACGCAGTATTTT. Encoded protein: CASSQDWTSGRGTDTQYF.

This clonotype was observed a few times. V is TRBV7-6 and J is TRBJ2-1, with D tentatively TRBD1 (5 bases). CDR1 SGHVS and CDR2 FNYEAQ come from the germline V gene. The V end was cut by 1 base, the J end by 5 bases, with 9 bases between. The CDR3 runs 14 residues. The CDR3, as DNA: TGTGCCAGCAGCTTAGAATCCAGGGACAATGAGCAGTTCTTC. It encodes CASSLESRDNEQFF. The full variable domain, in which reference TRBV7-6 and TRBJ2-1 provide the parts outside the CDR3, is GAGVSQSPRYKVTKRGQDVALRCDPISGHVSLYWYRQALGQGPEFLTYFNYEAQQDKSGLPNDRFSAERPEGSISTLTIQRTEQRDSAMYRCASSLESRDNEQFFGPGTRLTVL.

This clonotype was seen many times. DNA for the CDR3: TGTGCCAGCAGCTTAAACCCACTAGCGGGGGGGCCGAGAGAGCAGTTCTTC. Translating it yields CASSLNPLAGGPREQFF. This chain connects TRBV7-8 to TRBJ2-1, with 13 bases that match TRBD2. V lost 2 bases, J lost 10 bases, and 11 bases stayed unmatched. Germline CDR1 and CDR2: SGHVS and FQNEAQ. The CDR3 is made up of 17 amino acids.

This clonotype appeared many times. The genes are TRBV12-3 or TRBV12-4 and TRBJ2-1; the D is unclear. Trimming shortened V by 1 base and J by 4 bases, and 8 bases separated the two germline ends. The CDR3 length is 14 residues. CDR3 bases: TGTGCCAGCAGTTTAGAAGTCGGGTACAATGAGCAGTTCTTC. Its protein product is CASSLEVGYNEQFF.